The sequence of this T cell receptor (beta chain) was determined in a study of T cell repertoires and Cas9 in healthy adults. Study-level background: CD4 and CD8 compartments: SpCas9-reactive T cells profiled for potency, cytotoxicity, lineage.

General study points: SpCas9-reactive regulatory T cells reportedly mitigated SpCas9-reactive effector T cells in vitro.

Assay used: immunoSEQ multiplex PCR; TCRdb lists only in-frame clones, some missing. The sample contains tens of thousands of clones, under 95% of which appear only once. A note on this clone: The target antigen is unknown.

V was clipped by 8 bases and J by 2 bases; unmatched bases: 14. Per the germline V gene, CDR1 is SEHNR and CDR2 is FQNEAQ (reference sequence). CDR3 length: 17 residues. The source material was CD4+ effector T cells (CD127+, CD25-, CD137-, CD154-) from PBMCs; culture status not recorded. The receptor's source is a human donor in good health. J is TRBJ2-3 and V is TRBV7-9, with 9 nucleotides matching TRBD2. In DNA, the CDR3 is TGTGCCAGCTCGCCCCCCTTAGCGGGGGACTACACAGATACGCAGTATTTT. Protein sequence: CASSPPLAGDYTDTQYF. The variable domain in full, with the rest retrieved from reference TRBV7-9 and TRBJ2-3, is DTGVSQNPRHKITKRGQNVTFRCDPISEHNRLYWYRQTLGQGPEFLTYFQNEAQLEKSRLLSDRFSAERPKGSFSTLEIQRTEQGDSAMYLCASSPPLAGDYTDTQYFGPGTRLTVL.